This T cell receptor (beta chain) appears in the sequencing data of a study of shared clonotypes between healthy human individuals. The study, taken as a whole, reports: Between a few donors, naive CD4 clonotypes were shared at a level of about 5%.

Each replicate PCR on the sorted subsets used approximately 180 ng DNA (around 30,000 T cell genomes). Produced via immunoSEQ multiplex PCR; TCRdb's table is partial and in-frame only. The profile covers about 2.4 million clones, with 90% to 95% appearing a single time and 0.36% taken by the ten largest. Each of the donors was a healthy adult who was HIV-negative and had not had a recent acute infection or vaccination. Subsets obtained from CD4+ cells comprised CD45RA+ naive and CD45RA-negative memory cells. In the case of this clone: What it binds is unknown.

CDR3 length: 15 residues. Germline CDR1 is MDHEN and CDR2 is SYDVKM. V was clipped by 4 bases and J by 3 bases, with 12 bases between them. The sample taken for sequencing was naive CD4+ T cells from PBMCs. Subset: CD45RA+ positively selected. The genes are TRBV28 and TRBJ2-2, with no clear D. The clonotype comes from a man aged 18 to 29 in good health. Some clones in this sample may be carry-over from other donors' samples. Written as DNA, the CDR3 is TGTGCCAGCAGTTACGACCGATTTTACACCGGGGAGCTGTTTTTT. Translation: CASSYDRFYTGELFF. The entire variable domain, with the rest obtained from reference TRBV28 and TRBJ2-2, is as follows: DVKVTQSSRYLVKRTGEKVFLECVQDMDHENMFWYRQDPGLGLRLIYFSYDVKMKEKGDIPEGYSVSREKKERFSLILESASTNQTSMYLCASSYDRFYTGELFFGEGSRLTVL.